The 17 T cell receptor beta chains in this list originate from one sample, sequenced in a study of T cells expressing NK-cell markers. Following a re-call of the 5' RACE reads, TCRdb has one entry per CDR3 protein and lacks DNA. Recorded for this sample: about 390,000 distinct CDR3 sequences. The sequencing sample was made of blood T cells: a sorted CD56 or NKG2C T cell subset, CD4+ or CD8+ T cells, or bulk PBMC T cells (not recorded which). The receptors derive from a woman between 50 and 59 years old in good health.

J is TRBJ2-5 and V is TRBV7-9. Germline V gene sequence: CDR1 SEHNR, CDR2 FQNEAQ (reference sequence). The CDR3 runs 12 residues. This chain's CDR3 is CASSLVSETQYF.

The gene calls are TRBV2 and TRBJ2-1; as DNA is missing, the TRBD2 call by TCRdb cannot be tested. The CDR3 is 15 residues long. Germline V CDR1 and CDR2: SNHLY, FYNNEI. This CDR3 reads CASSEMAGAWDEQFF.

The chain has TRBV28 and TRBJ2-7; TCRdb names TRBD1, which stays unverified in the absence of DNA. The CDR3 extends over 14 amino acids. Germline CDR1 is MDHEN and CDR2 is SYDVKM. The CDR3 sequence: CASSLSQGFYEQYF.

V and J are TRBV5-1 and TRBJ2-4; the D call from TCRdb, TRBD1, cannot be confirmed without DNA. Germline V CDR1 and CDR2: SGHRS, YFSETQ. This CDR3 comprises 13 residues. The CDR3 loop is CASSIRDRTIQYF.

This rearrangement joins TRBV24-1 to TRBJ1-5. In germline, CDR1 is KGHDR, CDR2 SFDVKD. This CDR3 is built from 12 residues. The CDR3 protein is CATSDAAWPQHF.

The chain is built from TRBV11-2 and TRBJ2-2; no DNA is available, so the TRBD2 call from TCRdb remains unchecked. CDR3 length: 15 amino acids. CDR1 and CDR2 from the germline V gene are SGHAT and FQNNGV. CDR3 sequence: CASSLGRLASGELFF. The whole variable domain, remainder taken from reference TRBV11-2 and TRBJ2-2, is EAGVAQSPRYKIIEKRQSVAFWCNPISGHATLYWYQQILGQGPKLLIQFQNNGVVDDSQLPKDRFSAERLKGVDSTLKIQPAKLEDSAVYLCASSLGRLASGELFFGEGSRLTVL.

The chain uses TRBV11-2 and TRBJ2-5; TCRdb names TRBD1, which stays unverified in the absence of DNA. Germline assignment: CDR1 SGHAT and CDR2 FQNNGV. The CDR3 covers 13 residues. The CDR3 sequence is CATGSGVQETQYF.

The rearrangement uses TRBV20-1 and TRBJ2-1; TCRdb's D call, TRBD2, is unchecked because there is no DNA. In germline, CDR1 is DFQATT, CDR2 SNEGSKA (reference sequence). The CDR3 has 15 amino acids. CDR3: CSARDLGIRGNEQFF.

The rearrangement uses TRBV11-2 and TRBJ2-7; TCRdb selects TRBD2, and the lack of DNA leaves this call unchecked. CDR1 is SGHAT, CDR2 FQNNGV, per germline. The CDR3 runs to 13 residues. CDR3 loop: CASSQGREIEQYF.

This sequence joins TRBV2 and TRBJ1-4. Germline CDR1 reads SNHLY; CDR2 reads FYNNEI. The CDR3 contains 12 residues. The CDR3 spells CASRTANEKLFF.

The V gene is TRBV20-1, the J gene TRBJ1-1; the D gene TCRdb calls, TRBD1, cannot be checked with no DNA. The CDR3 totals 11 residues. CDR1 is DFQATT, CDR2 SNEGSKA, per germline (reference sequence). CDR3 sequence reads: CSARTGYEAFF.

This rearrangement joins TRBV27 to TRBJ2-7; absent DNA, TCRdb's TRBD1 call cannot be checked. Germline CDR1 is MNHEY and CDR2 is SMNVEV (reference sequence). The CDR3 runs to 13 residues. CDR3 sequence: CASSLSVPSEQYF.

The rearrangement joins TRBV29-1 to TRBJ2-1. CDR1 SQVTM and CDR2 ANQGSEA come from the germline V gene. The CDR3 consists of 12 residues. The CDR3 protein is CSVVSPNNEQFF.

This chain links TRBV24-1 with TRBJ1-1; TCRdb selects TRBD1, and the lack of DNA leaves this call unchecked. Looked up from germline, CDR1 is KGHDR and CDR2 is SFDVKD. The CDR3 extends over 15 amino acids. The CDR3 reads CATSDSGQGAVEAFF.

The chain couples TRBV12-3 or TRBV12-4 to TRBJ2-1; TCRdb's D call, TRBD2, is unchecked because there is no DNA. CDR3 length equals 14 residues. The chain's CDR3 is CASGTSGRAAEQFF.

V gene TRBV27 combines with J gene TRBJ2-5; TCRdb gives TRBD2 as the D gene, but with no DNA this cannot be confirmed. CDR1 is MNHEY and CDR2 is SMNVEV in the germline V gene (reference sequence). The CDR3 spans 14 residues. This CDR3 is CASSLNEEGETQYF.

The V and J genes are TRBV5-5 and TRBJ2-3. CDR1 and CDR2 from the germline V gene are SGHKS and YYEKEE (reference sequence). The CDR3 extends over 13 amino acids. CDR3 sequence reads: CASSLNSGSTQYF.